This T cell receptor beta chain was documented in a study of blood T cell repertoires in COVID-19 (dated by TCRdb to 2019 to 2021). Notes on the research overall: The collaborator samples originated in the United States, Italy and Spain and spanned the acute and convalescent phases of COVID-19. The prospective study material was composed of cDNA or gDNA derived from T cells, B-cell-depleted T cells, or PBMCs. Subjects who had been exposed to COVID-19, were actively infected with it, or had recovered from it provided the deeply sampled blood TCRbeta repertoires that made up the dataset. The repertoires were released in a freely available public database meant as a resource for research on the immune response to SARS-CoV-2. The samples were drawn from the first 160 participants of the ongoing ImmuneRACE study and from 1,200 or so subjects provided by 6 global collaborators. A de-identified subject ID, COVID-19 status, age in years and sex were almost always included in the sample metadata. Where available, HLA class I and class II types were taken from metadata supplied by the sample provider and were not determined by assay-based typing.

This clone has a single count. Its binding antigen is unknown. Nothing much larger sits one base from this clone, and base qualities are not available. Broad study findings and their caveats: How much clinical and demographic metadata was included differed by source and by participant, and the metadata was provided uncurated.

Trimming at the junction amounts to 6 bases on V and 5 bases on J, and the germline ends lie 13 bases apart. Inclusive of the bounding cysteine and phenylalanine, the CDR3 is 13 residues long. Only the CDR3 part of the read is kept: 39 bases, read in frame from the first base. The germline V gene sets CDR1 to MDHEN and CDR2 to SYDVKM. TCRbeta CDR3 regions were amplified from genomic DNA by means of the immunoSEQ Assay, a bias-controlled multiplex PCR. The source study handled its data this way. Nucleated cell counts per sample were estimated from amplification of reference gene primers within the assay. To quantify the absolute abundance of each unique TCRbeta CDR3 rearrangement, sequence reads were collapsed and filtered. For each sample, productive Simpson clonality was calculated as the square root of Simpson's diversity index over productive rearrangements. Sourced from immuneACCESS, this table was stored by TCRdb with only in-frame sequences that have V and J called. A share of the clones is absent; for the studies checked, an unresolved V gene accounts for under half, and the remainder has no known explanation. V, J and clone size reflect that table, while D and trimming were determined from the DNA. A total of 100,000 to 150,000 clones appear in this sample, approximately 90% of them only once. Around 19% of the sample belongs to the ten largest clones.

The collaborating institutions used their own protocols to collect whole blood in K2EDTA tubes. For TCRbeta analysis, collaborators shipped samples as frozen whole blood, isolated PBMCs, or DNA extracted from either of those sample types. The sequence was obtained from a man aged 50-60 years with active or convalescent COVID-19. This sequence uses TRBV28 and TRBJ1-1; TRBD1 is perhaps the D gene, given 5 matching bases. Source material: peripheral blood. The nucleotides are TGTGCCAGCAGCCAGGGCGGAGGGACTGAAGCTTTCTTT. This encodes CASSQGGGTEAFF.